The clone carrying this TCR beta chain has a count of ten or more. The antigen is unknown. The data originate from a study of regulatory T cells in long-lasting Graves disease. Study-level points and caveats: Persistent disease preferred TRBV28, TRBJ1-2 and TRBJ2-5. Comparison showed that persistent patients shared more public clonotypes (about 3,000) than new patients (about 970).

Trimming cost V 0 bases and J 2 bases, with 4 bases left between them. The length of the CDR3 is 13 residues. Germline V gene data show CDR1 as MRHNA and CDR2 as SNTAGT. Time point: newly diagnosed GD, antithyroid drugs for less than 3 months. The TCR library was prepared using RNA isolated from PBMCs. Through Arm-PCR of CDR3 regions and iRepertoire HTBI primers, TCR beta libraries were built. Each CDR3 protein is one row after TCRdb ran MiXCR on the multiplex PCR reads. The table has a few hundred thousand distinct CDR3 sequences, 10% to 15% seen once. This sample also appeared in a second study, on T cells in Graves' hyperthyroidism and ophthalmopathy. That investigation notes: TCR CDR3 underwent first-round RT-PCR with the HTBI primer set.

The chain joins TRBV6-4 to TRBJ1-1, with unresolved D. The sequence was obtained from a woman between 18 and 29 years old with Graves disease. The input for sequencing was peripheral blood mononuclear cells (PBMCs), taken at new diagnosis, from a patient treated with antithyroid drugs. CDR3 in DNA: TGTGCCAGCAGTGACTCGGACAACACTGAAGCTTTCTTT. Translating it yields CASSDSDNTEAFF.